The rows below give T cell receptor beta chains drawn from one sample of a study of blood T cell repertoires in COVID-19. The data were produced by immunoSEQ multiplex PCR, yet TCRdb's version contains in-frame clones alone and is incomplete. The table lists under 150,000 clones, around 82% of them singletons. The sequenced material came from peripheral blood. The receptors were sampled from a man aged 60 to 75 with active or convalescent COVID-19. Both conserved end residues are part of each CDR3. The D gene is left open where the match is weak. Clone size, where shown, is once, few, many, or a class for clones that have expanded.

TRBD1	TRBV6-5	TRBJ2-5	many	CASGRGRAGETQYF	TGTGCCAGCGGCAGGGGGCGCGCGGGCGAGACCCAGTACTTC
TRBD1	TRBV28	TRBJ1-6	few	CASIATGRLNSPLHF	TGTGCCAGCATTGCGACAGGGAGACTTAATTCACCCCTCCACTTT
TRBD1	TRBV28	TRBJ1-1	few	CASSSQTGTGTEAFF	TGTGCCAGCAGTTCTCAGACAGGGACAGGCACTGAAGCTTTCTTT
TRBD2	TRBV3-1/TRBV3-2	TRBJ2-3	.	CASSHGGSRTDTQYF	TGTGCCAGCAGCCACGGCGGGAGTAGGACAGATACGCAGTATTTT
TRBD2	TRBV30	TRBJ2-1	few	CAWAGTSGRWNEQFF	TGTGCCTGGGCCGGGACTAGCGGGAGGTGGAATGAGCAGTTCTTC
TRBD2	TRBV10-3	TRBJ2-7	.	CAISRNSQGGKNYEQYF	TGTGCCATCAGCCGCAACTCGCAGGGAGGGAAGAACTACGAGCAGTACTTC
TRBD2	TRBV7-2	TRBJ2-7	.	CASSPSGRAPYEQYF	TGTGCCAGCAGCCCTAGCGGGAGGGCCCCCTACGAGCAGTACTTC
TRBD1	TRBV24-1	TRBJ2-2	.	CATSDGPRDRVHTGELFF	TGTGCCACCAGTGATGGCCCCCGGGACAGGGTACACACCGGGGAGCTGTTTTTT
.	TRBV2	TRBJ1-5	few	CASSGASLGNQPQHF	TGTGCCAGCAGTGGGGCATCTTTGGGCAATCAGCCCCAGCATTTT
.	TRBV18	TRBJ2-3	once	CASSPQGSTDTQYF	TGTGCCAGCTCACCACAGGGGAGCACAGATACGCAGTATTTT
TRBD2	TRBV7-6	TRBJ2-2	.	CASSFPSWTSGNGELFF	TGTGCCAGCAGCTTTCCATCCTGGACTAGCGGGAATGGGGAGCTGTTTTTT
TRBD1	TRBV6-6	TRBJ1-2	.	CASSSSRTGGWQQGRLNYGYTF	TGTGCCAGCAGCTCATCGCGGACAGGGGGCTGGCAGCAAGGACGTTTAAACTATGGCTACACCTTC
TRBD1	TRBV7-9	TRBJ1-6	.	CASSFGTGYNSPLHF	TGTGCCAGCAGCTTTGGGACAGGGTATAATTCACCCCTCCACTTT
TRBD2	TRBV5-4	TRBJ2-1	.	CASSLELAGYNEQFF	TGTGCCAGCAGCTTGGAACTAGCGGGTTACAATGAGCAGTTCTTC
.	TRBV7-2	TRBJ2-7	.	CASSLSDGLSYEQYF	TGTGCCAGCAGCTTATCAGACGGACTCTCCTACGAGCAGTACTTC
.	TRBV11-2	TRBJ1-5	.	CASSPTADSNQPQHF	TGTGCCAGCAGCCCGACAGCCGATAGCAATCAGCCCCAGCATTTT
TRBD1	TRBV18	TRBJ2-3	.	CASSPDRVTDTQYF	TGTGCCAGCTCACCGGACAGGGTGACAGATACGCAGTATTTT
.	TRBV29-1	TRBJ1-1	.	CSVERRSGEEAFF	TGCAGCGTTGAAAGACGGTCAGGGGAGGAAGCTTTCTTT
TRBD2	TRBV4-2	TRBJ2-2	.	CASSLSSGTNTGELFF	TGTGCCAGCAGCCTTTCCAGCGGGACCAACACCGGGGAGCTGTTTTTT
.	TRBV28	TRBJ2-7	.	CASIRSRPYEQYF	TGTGCCAGTATAAGATCTAGGCCCTACGAGCAGTACTTC
TRBD2	TRBV18	TRBJ2-3	.	CASSPSERDLGSTQYF	TGTGCCAGCTCACCATCGGAGCGGGACCTAGGTTCTACGCAGTATTTT
.	TRBV7-2	TRBJ1-6	.	CASSLVTGFSSPLHF	TGTGCCAGCAGCTTAGTCACAGGGTTCAGTTCACCCCTCCACTTT
.	TRBV25-1	TRBJ2-1	.	CASSVRNGGVNEQFF	TGTGCCAGCAGTGTCCGGAACGGAGGGGTCAATGAGCAGTTCTTC
TRBD2	TRBV19	TRBJ2-7	.	CASSSGGSAYEQYF	TGTGCCAGTAGCTCGGGCGGGAGCGCCTACGAGCAGTACTTC
.	TRBV27	TRBJ2-1	.	CASSLLGAHNEQFF	TGTGCCAGCAGTTTACTTGGGGCCCACAATGAGCAGTTCTTC
TRBD1	TRBV5-1	TRBJ1-3	few	CASSWGDRGISGNTIYF	TGCGCCAGCAGCTGGGGGGACAGGGGAATTTCTGGAAACACCATATATTTT
TRBD2	TRBV2	TRBJ2-2	.	CASSRLAGGVGELFF	TGTGCCAGCAGTCGACTAGCGGGAGGGGTCGGGGAGCTGTTTTTT
.	TRBV2	TRBJ1-1	few	CASSGWRGTEAFF	TGTGCCAGCAGTGGGTGGAGGGGCACTGAAGCTTTCTTT
TRBD1	TRBV18	TRBJ1-5	.	CASSHLGTGSDQPQHF	TGTGCCAGCTCCCACCTCGGGACAGGGAGCGATCAGCCCCAGCATTTT
.	TRBV7-8	TRBJ1-1	once	CASSANRDRLEAFF	TGTGCCAGCAGCGCGAACAGGGACCGTTTGGAAGCTTTCTTT
.	TRBV6-4	TRBJ2-7	few	CASSVPGQNRGLNDEQYF	TGTGCCAGCAGTGTCCCCGGACAGAACAGAGGGCTTAATGACGAGCAGTACTTC
TRBD1	TRBV7-2	TRBJ1-5	.	CASSPKQGLGQPQHF	TGTGCCAGCAGCCCGAAACAGGGGTTAGGCCAGCCCCAGCATTTT
.	TRBV5-5	TRBJ1-1	.	CASRDTRMNTEAFF	TGTGCCAGCCGGGACACTCGAATGAACACTGAAGCTTTCTTT
.	TRBV5-1	TRBJ2-2	.	CASSLEVRETRELFF	TGCGCCAGCAGCTTGGAAGTTCGGGAGACGAGGGAGCTGTTTTTT
.	TRBV6-5	TRBJ1-6	.	CASSLGGGAGSPLHF	TGTGCCAGCAGCTTGGGTGGGGGTGCGGGATCACCCCTCCACTTT
.	TRBV7-8	TRBJ1-1	.	CASSLSSSGNTEAFF	TGTGCCAGCAGCTTGTCATCCTCAGGGAACACTGAAGCTTTCTTT
TRBD1	TRBV19	TRBJ1-5	.	CASSPTGDLQPQHF	TGTGCCAGTAGCCCGACAGGGGATCTTCAGCCCCAGCATTTT
TRBD1	TRBV7-3	TRBJ2-1	.	CASSPGQGMFF	TGTGCCAGCAGCCCAGGACAGGGGATGTTCTTC
.	TRBV9	TRBJ2-2	once	CASSVISGWNTGELFF	TGTGCCAGCAGCGTAATATCAGGGTGGAACACCGGGGAGCTGTTTTTT
TRBD1	TRBV5-1	TRBJ1-2	once	CASSNQTGISDGYTF	TGCGCCAGCAGCAATCAGACAGGGATCAGCGATGGCTACACCTTC
.	TRBV6-2/TRBV6-3	TRBJ2-7	.	CASSRGGTHEQYF	TGTGCCAGCAGCCGGGGCGGGACCCACGAGCAGTACTTC
TRBD2	TRBV30	TRBJ2-7	few	CAWSGGFAVPGGEQYF	TGTGCCTGGAGCGGAGGTTTTGCGGTCCCGGGAGGCGAGCAGTACTTC
.	TRBV20-1	TRBJ2-5	.	CSADLETQYF	TGCAGTGCCGACTTAGAGACCCAGTACTTC
.	TRBV5-6	TRBJ2-1	few	CASSSLGGAVEQFF	TGTGCCAGCAGCTCACTTGGGGGGGCGGTTGAGCAGTTCTTC
.	TRBV18	TRBJ1-1	.	CASSRYIEAFF	TGTGCCAGCTCCCGATACATTGAAGCTTTCTTT
.	TRBV4-1	TRBJ2-2	.	CASSLPDRGTGGNTGELFF	TGCGCCAGCAGCCTTCCTGACCGAGGAACAGGCGGGAACACCGGGGAGCTGTTTTTT
.	TRBV28	TRBJ2-1	once	CASIEGAGTDNEQFF	TGTGCCAGCATCGAGGGGGCGGGAACGGACAATGAGCAGTTCTTC
.	TRBV19	TRBJ1-5	once	CASSANSGSTYSNQPQHF	TGTGCCAGTAGTGCAAACTCGGGGAGTACCTATAGCAATCAGCCCCAGCATTTT
.	TRBV13	TRBJ1-3	.	CASSLGDSSGNTIYF	TGTGCCAGCAGCTTAGGGGACAGCTCTGGAAACACCATATATTTT
TRBD1	TRBV6-5	TRBJ2-5	.	CASSSPPGQGSETQYF	TGTGCCAGCAGTTCACCCCCCGGACAGGGGTCAGAGACCCAGTACTTC
TRBD2	TRBV7-9	TRBJ2-7	few	CASSLELAGVTYEQYF	TGTGCCAGCAGCTTAGAGCTAGCGGGAGTTACCTACGAGCAGTACTTC
TRBD1	TRBV18	TRBJ2-7	.	CASSLRDRGSYEQYF	TGTGCCAGCTCACTACGGGACAGAGGTTCCTACGAGCAGTACTTC
TRBD2	TRBV5-1	TRBJ2-5	once	CASSLLAGEGRETQYF	TGCGCCAGCAGCTTACTAGCGGGAGAGGGGCGAGAGACCCAGTACTTC
.	TRBV13	TRBJ2-7	.	CASSFGQQAYEQYF	TGTGCCAGCAGCTTTGGACAGCAAGCCTACGAGCAGTACTTC
.	TRBV19	TRBJ1-3	.	CASSIFARTGNTIYF	TGTGCCAGTAGTATCTTCGCGAGGACTGGAAACACCATATATTTT
.	TRBV2	TRBJ2-3	.	CASSPDKSTTQYF	TGTGCCAGCAGTCCCGACAAGTCGACTACGCAGTATTTT
TRBD1	TRBV5-6	TRBJ1-2	.	CASSLGGQGGYGYTF	TGTGCCAGCAGCTTGGGGGGACAGGGAGGCTATGGCTACACCTTC
TRBD1	TRBV3-1/TRBV3-2	TRBJ1-3	.	CASSQRTGGQGGNTIYF	TGTGCCAGCAGCCAACGTACAGGCGGACAGGGTGGAAACACCATATATTTT
TRBD2	TRBV5-1	TRBJ2-7	few	CASSLRAGVPEQYF	TGCGCCAGCAGCCTTAGGGCGGGAGTTCCCGAGCAGTACTTC